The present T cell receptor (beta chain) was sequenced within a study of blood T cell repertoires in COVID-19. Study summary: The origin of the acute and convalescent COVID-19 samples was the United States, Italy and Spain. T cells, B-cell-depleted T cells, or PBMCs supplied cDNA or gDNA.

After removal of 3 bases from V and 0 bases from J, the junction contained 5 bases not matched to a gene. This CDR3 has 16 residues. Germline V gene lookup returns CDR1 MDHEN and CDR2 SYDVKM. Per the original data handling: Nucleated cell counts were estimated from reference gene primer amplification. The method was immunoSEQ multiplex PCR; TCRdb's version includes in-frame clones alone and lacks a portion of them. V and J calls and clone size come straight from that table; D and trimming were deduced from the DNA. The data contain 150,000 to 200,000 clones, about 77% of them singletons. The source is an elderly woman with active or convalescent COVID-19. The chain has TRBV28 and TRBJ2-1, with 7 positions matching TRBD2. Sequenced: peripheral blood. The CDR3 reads CASSFHGGSSYNEQFF. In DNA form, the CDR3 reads TGTGCCAGCAGTTTTCATGGCGGGAGCTCCTACAATGAGCAGTTCTTC.